A selection of T cell receptor beta chains follows, all from one sample in a study of T cell changes during pregnancy in multiple sclerosis. The assay was immunoSEQ multiplex PCR, and TCRdb's table has in-frame clones only and misses some. Of about 120,000 clones listed, approximately 95% were seen once; the top ten hold roughly 5.7%. This specimen consisted of peripheral blood, obtained before pregnancy. The receptors stem from a female donor with multiple sclerosis, enrolled in a pregnancy study. The CDR3 runs from the conserved cysteine through the conserved F or W. The D gene is left open where the match is weak. The listing skips clone size in some rows; elsewhere it reads once, few, many or a size class.

once TRBD2 TRBJ2-1 TRBV9 TGTGCCAGCAGCAGGCTAGCGGGGGGGGTTTACAATGAGCAGTTCTTC CASSRLAGGVYNEQFF
NA TRBD2 TRBJ2-1 TRBV7-7 TGTGCCAGCAGCTCCGGGACTAGCGGGGCTCATGAGCAGTTCTTC CASSSGTSGAHEQFF
NA NA TRBJ2-7 TRBV30 TGTGCCTGGAGTTCGATAGGGGCAGAATACGAGCAGTACTTC CAWSSIGAEYEQYF
once TRBD2 TRBJ2-3 TRBV5-4 TGTGCCAGCAGCCTGGACGGACTAGCGGGGGGGGGAGATACGCAGTATTTT CASSLDGLAGGGDTQYF
NA TRBD1 TRBJ1-2 TRBV7-9 TGTGCCAGCAGCTTAGAGGGGGCTGGCTACACCTTC CASSLEGAGYTF
NA NA TRBJ2-5 TRBV6-6 TGTGCCAGCAGACCACAGGGAGCCCCCTCAGAGACCCAGTACTTC CASRPQGAPSETQYF
NA NA TRBJ1-2 TRBV29-1 TGCAGCGTTGGGGCCGGGCGGGACTATGGCTACACCTTC CSVGAGRDYGYTF
NA TRBD2 TRBJ2-2 TRBV7-3 TGTGCCAGCAGCTTACTTGTAGCGGGAGTGGCCGGGGAGCTGTTTTTT CASSLLVAGVAGELFF
NA TRBD1 TRBJ2-7 TRBV5-5 TGTGCCAGCAGCTTGTTAATGCAGGGGGACGAGCAGTACTTC CASSLLMQGDEQYF
NA NA TRBJ2-1 TRBV10-1 TGCGCCAGCAGGCCACATTCCTACAATGAGCAGTTCTTC CASRPHSYNEQFF
NA NA TRBJ1-1 TRBV19 TGTGCCAGTTTCCCAGATTCGACAGGTCTGAACACTGAAGCTTTCTTT CASFPDSTGLNTEAFF
NA NA TRBJ1-1 TRBV27 TGTGCCAGCAAGCGGACAGCCTACATGAACACTGAAGCTTTCTTT CASKRTAYMNTEAFF
NA TRBD2 TRBJ2-2 TRBV28 TGTGCCAGTAGACTAGCTCTGATCGCGAACACCGGGGAGCTGTTTTTT CASRLALIANTGELFF
NA NA TRBJ2-1 TRBV2 TGTGCCAGCAGTGCCCGAGCACCCTACAATGAGCAGTTCTTC CASSARAPYNEQFF
NA NA TRBJ1-3 TRBV9 TGTGCCAGCAGCGATCAGGTGAAGAGCTCTGGAAACACCATATATTTT CASSDQVKSSGNTIYF
once NA TRBJ1-1 TRBV9 TGTGCCAGCAGCGTAGCGGCTCTACAGGTCCCTGCGGATGAAGCTTTCTTT CASSVAALQVPADEAFF
NA NA TRBJ1-1 TRBV30 TGTGCCTGGAGTGTATTACTTTCCATGAACACTGAAGCTTTCTTT CAWSVLLSMNTEAFF
NA NA TRBJ2-7 TRBV7-8 TGTGCCAGCAGCTTATCTCGGGGGAGGCTGGCCGTCTCCTACGAGCAGTACTTC CASSLSRGRLAVSYEQYF
NA NA TRBJ2-3 TRBV7-2 TGTGCCAGCAGCTTGTGGGGGGAGGCAGATACGCAGTATTTT CASSLWGEADTQYF
NA NA TRBJ1-6 TRBV9 TGTGCCAGCAGCGTAGCGGACGGGGATTCACCCCTCCACTTT CASSVADGDSPLHF
NA NA TRBJ1-2 TRBV4-2 TGTGCCAGCAGCCAAGAGGGGGGCGGGGGCGCGGATGGCTACACCTTC CASSQEGGGGADGYTF
once TRBD1 TRBJ1-5 TRBV28 TGTGCCAGCGCCTCCAGGGGGCCTAATCAGCCCCAGCATTTT CASASRGPNQPQHF
NA TRBD2 TRBJ2-2 TRBV6-5 TGTGCCAGCAGACGACGGGGGGGAACCGGGGAGCTGTTTTTT CASRRRGGTGELFF
NA NA TRBJ2-4 TRBV15 TGTGCCACCAGCAGAGACTGGGAGAGTTTAGCCAAAAACATTCAGTACTTC CATSRDWESLAKNIQYF
NA NA TRBJ2-1 TRBV9 TGTGCCAGCAGCGTAGGTAGCGGTTTCTCCTACAATGAGCAGTTCTTC CASSVGSGFSYNEQFF
NA TRBD2 TRBJ2-2 TRBV10-3 TGTGCCATCAGTGAGCGTCGGGCGGGAGGGAAGAACACCGGGGAGCTGTTTTTT CAISERRAGGKNTGELFF
NA NA TRBJ1-1 TRBV30 TGTGCCTGGAGTCGGGGGGACACTGAAGCTTTCTTT CAWSRGDTEAFF
NA TRBD1 TRBJ1-3 TRBV5-6 TGTGCCAGCACCGACAGGGGGCGAGGAAACACCATATATTTT CASTDRGRGNTIYF
NA NA TRBJ2-5 TRBV14 TGTGCCAGCAGCCAGGTACTAGAGACCCAGTACTTC CASSQVLETQYF
NA NA TRBJ2-5 TRBV27 TGTGCCAGCAGTATCCAGAAGACCCAGTACTTC CASSIQKTQYF
NA TRBD1 TRBJ2-5 TRBV20-1 TGCAGTGCTTACAGGGGGACCCAGTACTTC CSAYRGTQYF
NA TRBD1 TRBJ1-1 TRBV10-3 TGTGCCATCAGTGAGCCGATGACAGGGGCGCCCAACACTGAAGCTTTCTTT CAISEPMTGAPNTEAFF
NA NA TRBJ1-5 TRBV28 TGTGCCAGCAGTTTAAATAGTTTTAGCAATCAGCCCCAGCATTTT CASSLNSFSNQPQHF
once NA TRBJ1-2 TRBV5-4 TGTGCCAGCAGCTTGGGGACAGAACTTAACTATGGCTACACCTTC CASSLGTELNYGYTF
NA TRBD2 TRBJ2-1 TRBV30 TGTGCCTGGAGCGAAGGGACTAGCGGGAGTTACAATGAGCAGTTCTTC CAWSEGTSGSYNEQFF
few NA TRBJ1-1 TRBV20-1 TGCAGTGCCTCGGGGAGGGGCGAAGCTTTCTTT CSASGRGEAFF
once NA TRBJ2-7 TRBV7-2 TGTGCCAGCAGCTACAGCGGCTACGAGCAGTACTTC CASSYSGYEQYF
NA TRBD1 TRBJ1-2 TRBV5-1 TGCGCCAGCAGCGTAGGGACAGGGGGCGCCTATGGCTACACCTTC CASSVGTGGAYGYTF
NA NA TRBJ2-3 TRBV7-2 TGTGCCAGCAGCACGAGCCGGGGAGATACGCAGTATTTT CASSTSRGDTQYF
NA NA TRBJ2-2 TRBV6-1 TGTGCCAGCAGTGTAGGACAGTCGAACACCGGGGAGCTGTTTTTT CASSVGQSNTGELFF
NA TRBD1 TRBJ1-2 TRBV27 TGTGCCAGCAGTTCGAGGACAGGTGCGCGTTATGGCTACACCTTC CASSSRTGARYGYTF
NA NA TRBJ2-3 TRBV7-6 TGTGCCAGCAGCTTAATTCTTGGACGGACTACAGATACGCAGTATTTT CASSLILGRTTDTQYF
once TRBD1 TRBJ2-3 TRBV19 TGTGCCACTCGAAACAGGGGGATGGCAGATACGCAGTATTTT CATRNRGMADTQYF
NA NA TRBJ1-1 TRBV19 TGTGCCAGTAAGAGGGGGGGGCCGAACACTGAAGCTTTCTTT CASKRGGPNTEAFF
NA NA TRBJ1-1 TRBV11-2 TGTGCCAGCAGCCGCGGGGTTGAAGCTTTCTTT CASSRGVEAFF
once TRBD2 TRBJ2-5 TRBV7-3 TGTGCCAGCAGCTTGGCCGGGGGGAGGGAGACCCAGTACTTC CASSLAGGRETQYF
NA NA TRBJ2-2 TRBV27 TGTGCCAGCAGTTTAAGGGGGACCGGGGAGCTGTTTTTT CASSLRGTGELFF